This T cell receptor beta chain was captured in a study of healthy donors' naive CD4 and CD8 T cells. Findings of the study overall: Negatively charged CDR3s marked CD8+ lineage; positively charged CDR3s marked CD4+ lineage. Naive CD4+ and CD8+ cells reportedly differed in usage of most V and J genes.

This clonotype was observed a few times. Its specificity is not known. Starting from 500 ng of total RNA, TCR libraries were made with linear amplification. TCRdb reprocessed the reads with MiXCR, giving one entry per CDR3 protein. The sample shows around 200,000 distinct CDR3 sequences, nearly 75% of them seen only once. The CDR3 contains 14 residues. CDR1 is SQVTM, CDR2 ANQGSEA, per germline. V trimming: 5 bases; J trimming: 4 bases; junction bases outside the gene matches: 9. The receptor comes from a pool of human donors in good health; the sample pools cells from several healthy donors. Sequencing input: naive CD4+ and CD8+ T cells sorted from blood, pooled from several donors. The chain combines TRBV29-1 with TRBJ1-2; 8 bases agree with TRBD1. The CDR3: CSVSLGQGAYGYTF. As DNA, the CDR3 is TGCAGCGTTTCCCTCGGACAGGGCGCCTATGGCTACACCTTC.